The present T cell receptor (beta chain) was sequenced within a study of radiotherapy plus CTLA-4 blockade in lung cancer. Study as a whole: Of the patients, 15% to 20% showed objective responses and 31% attained disease control. Study-level results: After radiotherapy and ipilimumab, tumor-derived clones expanded in peripheral blood.

Details on this clone: Its antigen remains unknown.

This table comes from immunoSEQ multiplex PCR, and its TCRdb copy is limited to in-frame clones, with some not included. The table has tens of thousands of clones, approximately 79% seen once. There are 12 residues in the CDR3. CDR1 is SGHDT, CDR2 YYEEEE, per germline. V was pared by 4 bases and J by 1 base, with 5 bases between. The sequenced sample was peripheral blood, obtained from a patient treated with radiotherapy plus ipilimumab. The source of this sequence is a human donor with non-small cell lung cancer who had a partial response to radiotherapy plus ipilimumab. This chain uses TRBV5-6 with TRBJ1-2; D remains unclear. The DNA for the CDR3 is TGTGCCAGCAGCCAGGATAACTATGGCTACACCTTC. It translates to CASSQDNYGYTF.